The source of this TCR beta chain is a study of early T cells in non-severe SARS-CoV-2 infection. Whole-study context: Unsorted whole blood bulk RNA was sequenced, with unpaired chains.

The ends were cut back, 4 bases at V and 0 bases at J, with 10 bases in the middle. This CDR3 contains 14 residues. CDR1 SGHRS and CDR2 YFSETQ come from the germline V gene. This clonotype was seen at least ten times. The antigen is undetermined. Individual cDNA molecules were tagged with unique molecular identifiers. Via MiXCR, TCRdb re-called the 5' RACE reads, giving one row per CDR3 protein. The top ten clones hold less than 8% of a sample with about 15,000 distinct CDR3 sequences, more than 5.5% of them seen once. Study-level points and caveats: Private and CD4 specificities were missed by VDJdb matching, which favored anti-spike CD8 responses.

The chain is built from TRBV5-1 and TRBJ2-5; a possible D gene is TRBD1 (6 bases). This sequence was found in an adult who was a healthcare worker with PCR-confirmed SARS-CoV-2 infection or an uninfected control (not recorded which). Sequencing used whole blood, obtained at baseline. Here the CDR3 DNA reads TGCGCCAGCAGCGTAGACAGGTACCAAGAGACCCAGTACTTC. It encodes CASSVDRYQETQYF. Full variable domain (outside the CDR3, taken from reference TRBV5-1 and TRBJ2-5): KAGVTQTPRYLIKTRGQQVTLSCSPISGHRSVSWYQQTPGQGLQFLFEYFSETQRNKGNFPGRFSGRQFSNSRSEMNVSTLELGDSALYLCASSVDRYQETQYFGPGTRLLVL.